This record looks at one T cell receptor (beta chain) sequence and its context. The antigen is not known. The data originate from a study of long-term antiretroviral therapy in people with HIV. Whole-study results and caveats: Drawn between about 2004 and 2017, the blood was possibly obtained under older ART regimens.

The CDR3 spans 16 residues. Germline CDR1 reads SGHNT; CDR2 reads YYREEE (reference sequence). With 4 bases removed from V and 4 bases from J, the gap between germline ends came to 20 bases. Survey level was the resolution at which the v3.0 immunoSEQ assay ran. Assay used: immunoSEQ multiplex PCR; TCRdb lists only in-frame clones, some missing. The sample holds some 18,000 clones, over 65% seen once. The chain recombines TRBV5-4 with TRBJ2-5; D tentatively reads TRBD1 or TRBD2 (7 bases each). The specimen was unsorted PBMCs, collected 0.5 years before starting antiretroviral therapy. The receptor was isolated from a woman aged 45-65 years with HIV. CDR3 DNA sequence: TGTGCCAGCAGCCGCGGCCAGGGGGGGGGTATAGAGACCCAGTACTTC. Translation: CASSRGQGGGIETQYF. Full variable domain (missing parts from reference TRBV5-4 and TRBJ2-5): ETGVTQSPTHLIKTRGQQVTLRCSSQSGHNTVSWYQQALGQGPQFIFQYYREEENGRGNFPPRFSGLQFPNYSSELNVNALELDDSALYLCASSRGQGGGIETQYFGPGTRLLVL.